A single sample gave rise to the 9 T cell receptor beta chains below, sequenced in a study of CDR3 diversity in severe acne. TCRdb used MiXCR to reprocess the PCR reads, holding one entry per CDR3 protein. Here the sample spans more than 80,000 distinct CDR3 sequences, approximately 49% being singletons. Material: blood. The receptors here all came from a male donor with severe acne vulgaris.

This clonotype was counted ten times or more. The CDR3 bases are TGTGCCACCAGCAGACATACGGCTAGTCCACACAATGAGCAGTTCTTC. Protein sequence: CATSRHTASPHNEQFF. The chain employs TRBV15 and TRBJ2-1; D gene unclear. This CDR3 has 16 residues. Looked up from germline, CDR1 is LNHNV and CDR2 is YYDKDF (reference sequence). V was pared by 2 bases and J by 5 bases, with 16 bases between.

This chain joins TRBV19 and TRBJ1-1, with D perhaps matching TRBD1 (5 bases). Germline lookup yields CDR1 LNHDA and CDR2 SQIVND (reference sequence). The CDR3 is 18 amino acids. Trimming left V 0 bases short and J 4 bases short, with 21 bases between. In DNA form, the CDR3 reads TGTGCCAGTAGTATAGATCTAGGGGCTCTGAGATCCGGCACTGAAGCTTTCTTT. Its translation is CASSIDLGALRSGTEAFF.

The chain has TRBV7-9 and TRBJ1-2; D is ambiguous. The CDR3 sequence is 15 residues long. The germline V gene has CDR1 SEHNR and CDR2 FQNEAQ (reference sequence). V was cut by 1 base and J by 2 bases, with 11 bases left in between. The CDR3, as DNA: TGTGCCAGCAGCTTAGACGCAGGATGGAACTATGGCTACACCTTC. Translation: CASSLDAGWNYGYTF.

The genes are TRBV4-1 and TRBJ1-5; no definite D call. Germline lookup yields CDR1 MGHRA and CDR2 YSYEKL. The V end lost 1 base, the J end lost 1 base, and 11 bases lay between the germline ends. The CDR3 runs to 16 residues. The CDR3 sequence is CASSQVPGPSNQPQHF. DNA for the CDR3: TGCGCCAGCAGCCAAGTACCGGGTCCAAGCAATCAGCCCCAGCATTTT.

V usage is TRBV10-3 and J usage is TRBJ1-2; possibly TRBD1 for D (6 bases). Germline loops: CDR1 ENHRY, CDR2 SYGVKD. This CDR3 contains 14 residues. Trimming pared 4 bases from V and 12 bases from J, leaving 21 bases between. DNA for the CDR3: TGTGCCATCAGTGCACTAAGGACAGACTCTGGAAACACCTTC. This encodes CAISALRTDSGNTF.

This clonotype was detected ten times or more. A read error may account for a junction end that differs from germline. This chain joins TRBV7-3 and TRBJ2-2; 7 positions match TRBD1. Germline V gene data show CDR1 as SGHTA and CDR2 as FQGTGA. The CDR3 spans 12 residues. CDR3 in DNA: TGTGCCAGCAGCTGTCCACAGGGGCGAGCTGTTTTT. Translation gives CASSCPQGRAVF.

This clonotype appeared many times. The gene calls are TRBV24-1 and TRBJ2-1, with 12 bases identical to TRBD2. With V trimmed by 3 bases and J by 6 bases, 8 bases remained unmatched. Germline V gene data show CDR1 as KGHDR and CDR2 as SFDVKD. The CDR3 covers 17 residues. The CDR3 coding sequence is TGTGCCACCAGTGATCCCCGGACTAGCGGGATCACCAATGAGCAGTTCTTC. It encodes CATSDPRTSGITNEQFF.

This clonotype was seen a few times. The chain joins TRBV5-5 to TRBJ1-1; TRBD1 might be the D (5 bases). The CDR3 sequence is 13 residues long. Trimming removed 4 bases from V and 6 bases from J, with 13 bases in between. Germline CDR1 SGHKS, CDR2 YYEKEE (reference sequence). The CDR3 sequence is CASSHQGSSEAFF. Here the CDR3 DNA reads TGTGCCAGCAGCCACCAGGGTTCGTCTGAAGCTTTCTTT.

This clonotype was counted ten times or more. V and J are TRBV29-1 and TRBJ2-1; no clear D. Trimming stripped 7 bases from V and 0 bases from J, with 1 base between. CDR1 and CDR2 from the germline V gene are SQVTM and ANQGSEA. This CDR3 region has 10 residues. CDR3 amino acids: CSASYNEQFF. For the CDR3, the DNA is TGCAGCGCCTCCTACAATGAGCAGTTCTTC.